One TCR beta chain is described in this entry. V was shortened by 4 bases and J by 8 bases, with 20 bases between the two germline ends. The germline CDR1 and CDR2 sequences are MNHEY and SVGEGT. There are 15 residues in the CDR3. The sample originates from a study of blood T cell repertoires in COVID-19. Background on the study: Samples of COVID-19 (acute and convalescent) were obtained from the United States, Italy and Spain. T cells, B-cell-depleted T cells, or PBMCs provided the cDNA or gDNA that served as material.

Per the original data handling: Nucleated cell number was recorded as an estimate derived from reference gene primer amplification. Clones were read by immunoSEQ multiplex PCR, and TCRdb kept only the in-frame ones, dropping some. V, J and clone size were drawn from that table, and D and trimming were deduced from the DNA. The sample includes 350,000 to 450,000 clones, around 84% of them seen just once. The sequencing sample was made of peripheral blood. The genes are TRBV6-2 or TRBV6-3 and TRBJ1-2; D remains unclear. This receptor was identified in a young woman with acute or convalescent COVID-19. CDR3 nucleotide sequence: TGTGCCAGCAGTTCATCGGGGTCTCCTACTGGGGGCTACACCTTC. Protein: CASSSSGSPTGGYTF.